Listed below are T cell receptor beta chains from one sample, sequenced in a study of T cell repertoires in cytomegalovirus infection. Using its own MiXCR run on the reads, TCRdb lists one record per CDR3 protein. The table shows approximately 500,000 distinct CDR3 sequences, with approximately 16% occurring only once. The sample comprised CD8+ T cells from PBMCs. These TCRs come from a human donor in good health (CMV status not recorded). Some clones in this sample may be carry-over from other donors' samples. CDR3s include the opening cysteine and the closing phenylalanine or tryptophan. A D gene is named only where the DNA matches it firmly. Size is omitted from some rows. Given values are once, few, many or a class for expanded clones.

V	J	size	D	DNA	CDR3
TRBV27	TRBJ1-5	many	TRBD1	TGTGCCAGCAGTTCAACGGTCCCGAGGACAGGGGACCGAAAACTACAGCCCCAGCATTTT	CASSSTVPRTGDRKLQPQHF
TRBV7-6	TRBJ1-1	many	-	TGTGCCAGCAGCTCCGGGGGGATCAACACTGAAGCTTTCTTT	CASSSGGINTEAFF
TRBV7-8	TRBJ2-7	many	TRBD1	TGTGCCAGCAGCCACCCCCAGGGGGCATCATCCGGTCAGGAGCAGTACTTC	CASSHPQGASSGQEQYF
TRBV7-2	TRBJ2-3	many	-	TGTGCCAGCGTGAGGGGGTATAGCACAGATACGCAGTATTTT	CASVRGYSTDTQYF
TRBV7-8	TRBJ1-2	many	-	TGTGCCAGCAGCCAACCGGGACTCTATGGCTACACCTTC	CASSQPGLYGYTF
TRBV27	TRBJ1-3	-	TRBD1	TGTGCCAGCAGCCAATTGACAGGGTCCGGAAACACCATATATTTT	CASSQLTGSGNTIYF
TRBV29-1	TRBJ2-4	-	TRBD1	TGCAGCGTTGACGGACAGGGGGAAAACATTCAGTACTTC	CSVDGQGENIQYF
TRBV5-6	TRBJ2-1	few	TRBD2	TGTGCCAGCAGCACCGGACTAGCGGGAGGGAGGACCTACAATGAGCAGTTCTTC	CASSTGLAGGRTYNEQFF
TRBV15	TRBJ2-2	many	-	TGTGCCACCAGCAGAGTAACAGGGCCCGGGGAGCTGTTTTTT	CATSRVTGPGELFF
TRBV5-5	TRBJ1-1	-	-	TGTGCCAGCGCGAACACTGAAGCTTTCTTT	CASANTEAFF
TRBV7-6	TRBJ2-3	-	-	TGTGCAAGCAGCTTAGTATCCTCGGGGAGGACGCAGTATTTT	CASSLVSSGRTQYF
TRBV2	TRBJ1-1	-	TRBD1	TGTGCCAGCAGTGGACAGGGGAGGATTGAAGCTTTCTTT	CASSGQGRIEAFF
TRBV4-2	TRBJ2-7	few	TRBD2	TGTGCCAGCAGCCAAGATTTTGCGGGAGGGACCTACGAGCAGTACTTC	CASSQDFAGGTYEQYF
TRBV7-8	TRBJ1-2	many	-	TGTGCCAGCAGCTTAGATGGCCAAGGGGGAGGCTACACCTTC	CASSLDGQGGGYTF
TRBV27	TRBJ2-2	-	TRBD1	TGTGCCAGCAGCTATCAGGGGGCGGGCACCGGGGAGCTGTTTTTT	CASSYQGAGTGELFF
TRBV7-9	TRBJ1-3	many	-	TGTGCCAGCAGCTTAGGACGGCGCTCTGGAAACACCATATATTTT	CASSLGRRSGNTIYF
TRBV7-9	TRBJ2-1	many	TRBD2	TGTGCCAGCAGCCCATGGACTAGCGGGGGCTACAATGAGCAGTTCTTC	CASSPWTSGGYNEQFF
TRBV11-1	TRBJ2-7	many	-	TGTGCCAGCAGCTTAGGTCTGGGGACGACCTACGAGCAGTACTTC	CASSLGLGTTYEQYF
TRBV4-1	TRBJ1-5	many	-	TGCGCCAGCAGCCAAGAACGAGGGGCAGGCAATCAGCCCCAGCATTTT	CASSQERGAGNQPQHF
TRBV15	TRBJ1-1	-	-	TGTGCCACCAGCGGACAAGTTGGCACTGAAGCTTTCTTT	CATSGQVGTEAFF
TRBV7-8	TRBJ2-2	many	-	TGTGCCAGAACAGGGATCGTCGGGGAGCTGTTTTTT	CARTGIVGELFF
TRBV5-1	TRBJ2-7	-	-	TGCGCCAGCAGCTCGGCGACAGACTACGAGCAGTACTTC	CASSSATDYEQYF
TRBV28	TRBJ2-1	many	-	TGTGCCAGCAGTTCGCGACTGAATGAGCAGTTCTTC	CASSSRLNEQFF
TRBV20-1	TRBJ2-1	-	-	TGCAGTGCCCCGGGGCGAGGGGGCTACAATGAGCAGTTCTTC	CSAPGRGGYNEQFF
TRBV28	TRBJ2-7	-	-	TGTGCCAGCAGTTCTAGCTGGGGGGGCTTTTTCTACGAGCAGTACTTC	CASSSSWGGFFYEQYF
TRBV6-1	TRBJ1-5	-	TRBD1	TGTGCCAGCAGCTCCGACAGGGTCAATCAGCCCCAGCATTTT	CASSSDRVNQPQHF
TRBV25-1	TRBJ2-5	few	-	TGTGCCAGCAGTGATTATTCGGGGGCGAGGGGAGAGACCCAGTACTTC	CASSDYSGARGETQYF
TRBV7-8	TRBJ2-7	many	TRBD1	TGTGCCAGCAGCTTAATAGACAGGGGACCCTACGAGCAGTACTTC	CASSLIDRGPYEQYF
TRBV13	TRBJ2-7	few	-	TGTGCCAGCAGCTTAGGTTCAGGGGGGTTCGAGCAGTACTTC	CASSLGSGGFEQYF
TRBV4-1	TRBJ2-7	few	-	TGCGCCAGCAGCCAAGATCGGCCTCGAGACATTTCCTACGAGCAGTACTTC	CASSQDRPRDISYEQYF
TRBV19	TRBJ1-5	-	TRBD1	TGTGCCAGTAGTCTACCCCCGGGACAGGGGCATAGCAATCAGCCCCAGCATTTT	CASSLPPGQGHSNQPQHF
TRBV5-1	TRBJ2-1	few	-	TGCGCCAGCACCGGGGGTCATAGTGAGCAGTTCTTC	CASTGGHSEQFF
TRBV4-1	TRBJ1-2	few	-	TGCGCCAGCAGCCAAGTCTCAGGGAATTGGGGAGGAGATGGCTACACCTTC	CASSQVSGNWGGDGYTF
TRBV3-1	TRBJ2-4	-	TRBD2	TGTGCCAGCAGCATCTACTCGGCGGGAAGGGAGGGCTTC	CASSIYSAGREGF
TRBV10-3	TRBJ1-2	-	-	TGTGCCGGGGGGACATTTAACTATGGCTACACCTTC	CAGGTFNYGYTF
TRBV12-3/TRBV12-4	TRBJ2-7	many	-	TGTGCCAGCAGGCCGCCGGGTCCACCTAGTGAGCAGTACTTC	CASRPPGPPSEQYF
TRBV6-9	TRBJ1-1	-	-	TGTGCCAGCAGTATGTTGAATTGGGCGGTTGAAGCTTTCTTT	CASSMLNWAVEAFF
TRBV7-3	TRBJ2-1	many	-	TGTGCCAGCAGCCCTGTAGTAGGGAGTGAGCAGTTCTTC	CASSPVVGSEQFF
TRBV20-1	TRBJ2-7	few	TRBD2	TGCAGTGCTAGAGCACGGGCACTAGCGGGGGTTAGCTCCTACGAGCAGTACTTC	CSARARALAGVSSYEQYF
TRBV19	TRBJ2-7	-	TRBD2	TGTGCCAGTAGTTATGGGACTAGCGGGATGGACGAGCAGTACTTC	CASSYGTSGMDEQYF
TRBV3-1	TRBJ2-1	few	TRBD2	TGTGCCAGCAGCCAAGATTGGACTAGCGTCCACAATGAGCAGTTCTTC	CASSQDWTSVHNEQFF
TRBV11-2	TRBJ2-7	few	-	TGTGCCAGCACCAAGGACAACTCCTACGAGCAGTACTTC	CASTKDNSYEQYF
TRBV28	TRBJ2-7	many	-	TGTGCCAGCACCAATACTAGGGGCGACGAGCAGTACTTC	CASTNTRGDEQYF
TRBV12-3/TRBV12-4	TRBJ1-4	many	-	TGTGCCAGCAGTTTTGGGTCGGAGGAGGAAAAACTGTTTTTT	CASSFGSEEEKLFF
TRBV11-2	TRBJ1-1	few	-	TGTGCCAGCAGCTTATACCTCGGGCCCCAACAGAACACTGAAGCTTTCTTT	CASSLYLGPQQNTEAFF
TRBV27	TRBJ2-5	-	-	TGTGCCAGCAGTTTTCGAGGGGTGGGTGAGACCCAGTACTTC	CASSFRGVGETQYF
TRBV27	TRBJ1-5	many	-	TGTGCCAGCAGTTTCAGGGACCATCAGCCCCAGCATTTT	CASSFRDHQPQHF